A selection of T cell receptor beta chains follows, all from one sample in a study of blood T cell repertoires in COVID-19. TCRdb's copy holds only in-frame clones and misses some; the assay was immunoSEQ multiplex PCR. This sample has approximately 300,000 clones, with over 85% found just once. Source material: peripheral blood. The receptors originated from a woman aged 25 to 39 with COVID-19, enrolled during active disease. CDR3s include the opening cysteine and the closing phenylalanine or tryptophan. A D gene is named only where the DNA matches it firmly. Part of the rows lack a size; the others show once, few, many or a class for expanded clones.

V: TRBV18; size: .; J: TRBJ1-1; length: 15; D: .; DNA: TGTGCCAGCTCACCAGCAGTCGACCCCGGGGTTGAAGCTTTCTTT; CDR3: CASSPAVDPGVEAFF
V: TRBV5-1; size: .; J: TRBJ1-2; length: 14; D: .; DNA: TGCGCCAGCAGCTTGTTCTGGGGCTCGGATGGCTACACCTTC; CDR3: CASSLFWGSDGYTF
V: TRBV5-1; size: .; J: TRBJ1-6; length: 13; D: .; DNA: TGCGCCAGCAGCTTGAGTCAGAATTCACCCCTCCACTTT; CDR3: CASSLSQNSPLHF
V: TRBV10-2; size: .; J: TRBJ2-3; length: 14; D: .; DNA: TGCGCCAGCAGGCCCGGGAGCCACACAGATACGCAGTATTTT; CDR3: CASRPGSHTDTQYF
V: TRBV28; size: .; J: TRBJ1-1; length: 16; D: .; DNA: TGTGCCAGCAGTGAACGCTCGGACATTCCGAACACTGAAGCTTTCTTT; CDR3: CASSERSDIPNTEAFF
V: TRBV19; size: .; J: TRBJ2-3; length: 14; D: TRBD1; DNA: TGTGCCACACCAGGGGGCGAGGTCACAGATACGCAGTATTTT; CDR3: CATPGGEVTDTQYF
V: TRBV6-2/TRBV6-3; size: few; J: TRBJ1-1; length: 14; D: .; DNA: TGTGCCAGCAGTTACTCGACAGTGAACACTGAAGCTTTCTTT; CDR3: CASSYSTVNTEAFF
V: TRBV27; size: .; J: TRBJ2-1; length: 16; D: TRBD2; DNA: TGTGCCAGCAGTTACACTAGCGGGGGGGCCACCAATGAGCAGTTCTTC; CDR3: CASSYTSGGATNEQFF
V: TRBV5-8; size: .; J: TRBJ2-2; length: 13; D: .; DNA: TGTGCCAGCAACCACGGGAACACCGGGGAGCTGTTTTTT; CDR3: CASNHGNTGELFF
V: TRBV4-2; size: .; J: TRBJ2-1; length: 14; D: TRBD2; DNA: TGTGCCAGCAGCCAATCAGGACTAGCCCACTCGTGGTTCTTC; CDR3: CASSQSGLAHSWFF
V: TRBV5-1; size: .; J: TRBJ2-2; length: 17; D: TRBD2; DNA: TGCGCCAGCAGCTTGGTGCTGGCGGGGGAGAACACCGGGGAGCTGTTTTTT; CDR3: CASSLVLAGENTGELFF
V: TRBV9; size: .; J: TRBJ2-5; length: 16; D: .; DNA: TGTGCCAGCAGCGTAGGGGTCTCCTACGGGGAGGAGACCCAGTACTTC; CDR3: CASSVGVSYGEETQYF
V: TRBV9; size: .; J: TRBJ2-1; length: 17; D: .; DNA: TGTGCCAGCAGCCCATCCCCCAGCGACGGCTCCTACAATGAGCAGTTCTTC; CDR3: CASSPSPSDGSYNEQFF
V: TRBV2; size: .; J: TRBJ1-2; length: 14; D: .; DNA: TGTGCCAGCAGGCGGACTGAAGCTAACTATGGCTACACCTTC; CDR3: CASRRTEANYGYTF
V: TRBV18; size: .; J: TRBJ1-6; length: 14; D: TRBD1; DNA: TGTGCCAGCTCAAGACAGGGTCGGAATTCACCCCTCCACTTT; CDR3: CASSRQGRNSPLHF
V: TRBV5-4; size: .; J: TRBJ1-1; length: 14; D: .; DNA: TGTGCCAGCAGCTTGAGGCAGGGAAGTACTGAAGCTTTCTTT; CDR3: CASSLRQGSTEAFF
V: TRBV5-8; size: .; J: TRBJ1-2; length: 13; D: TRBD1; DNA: TGTGCCAGCAGCTTCGACAGGGTCCGTGGCTACACCTTC; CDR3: CASSFDRVRGYTF
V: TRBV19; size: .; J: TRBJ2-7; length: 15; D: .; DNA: TGTGCCAGTAGTATCCTCTCGAGAGGGCAGTGGGAGCAGTACTTC; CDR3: CASSILSRGQWEQYF
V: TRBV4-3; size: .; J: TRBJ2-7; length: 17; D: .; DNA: TGCGCCAGCAGCCCCCACGTTGCCAGGGGATCCCCCTACGAGCAGTACTTC; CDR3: CASSPHVARGSPYEQYF
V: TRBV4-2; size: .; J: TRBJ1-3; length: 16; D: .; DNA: TGTGCCAGCAGCCAAGAACGGCGGTACTCTGGAAACACCATATATTTT; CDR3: CASSQERRYSGNTIYF
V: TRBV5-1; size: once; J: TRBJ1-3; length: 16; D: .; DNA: TGCGCCAGCAGCTTGGCCGGGGGTAGTCTTGGAAACACCATATATTTT; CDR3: CASSLAGGSLGNTIYF